This T cell receptor (beta chain) derives from a study of CD8+ T cells in alopecia areata. Study-wide background: Twice a day, 5 to 10 mg of oral tofacitinib was administered to treated patients.

Findings and caveats of the study: Besides other cells, scalp samples also yield sequences of resident alphabeta T cells from normal skin. Mice gave a clearer picture of TCR sharing than patients did, possibly for HLA-related reasons.

Treatment reported: oral pan-JAK inhibitor, 5-10 mg twice daily. Alopecia areata patients had lesional scalp punch biopsies and peripheral blood taken from them. The CDR3 has 15 amino acids. Germline V gene lookup returns CDR1 LGHNA and CDR2 YSLEER. The V gene end was trimmed by 0 bases and the J gene end by 4 bases; junction bases not matched to a gene: 5. A note on this clone: Its antigen is undetermined.

RNA was isolated and reverse transcribed to cDNA, the sequencing template. TCRdb keeps only in-frame clones here, not all; method: immunoSEQ multiplex PCR. The data show about 200,000 clones, with more than 45% seen just once and 1.6% held by the top ten. Here the sequenced sample was CD4+ T cells sorted from blood, taken at week 4, from a patient treated with tofacitinib. The origin of this receptor is a human donor with alopecia areata. This chain links TRBV4-3 with TRBJ1-1, with 7 nucleotides matching TRBD1. CDR3 amino acids: CASSQDTGVGTEAFF. DNA of the CDR3: TGCGCCAGCAGCCAAGATACAGGGGTCGGCACTGAAGCTTTCTTT.